These 32 T cell receptor beta chains were sequenced from one sample in a study of T cell responses to AZD1222 COVID-19 vaccine. Using immunoSEQ multiplex PCR, the repertoire was profiled, and TCRdb retains in-frame clones only, with some absent. Found here are about 120,000 clones, about 89% of them singletons; the top ten hold roughly 5.7%. Sequenced material: peripheral blood, taken on day 0 of AZD1222 vaccination. All receptors come from an adult in good health.

CDR3 coding DNA: TGTGCCAGCAGTTTACGGGGGCCGAGCTCTGGAAACACCATATATTTT. Protein sequence: CASSLRGPSSGNTIYF. This chain links TRBV28 with TRBJ1-3; possible D gene TRBD1, 6 bases. Per the germline V gene, CDR1 is MDHEN and CDR2 is SYDVKM. The CDR3 sequence is 16 residues long. Trimming cost V 2 bases and J 0 bases, with 11 bases left between them. The full variable domain, rest sourced from reference TRBV28 and TRBJ1-3, is DVKVTQSSRYLVKRTGEKVFLECVQDMDHENMFWYRQDPGLGLRLIYFSYDVKMKEKGDIPEGYSVSREKKERFSLILESASTNQTSMYLCASSLRGPSSGNTIYFGEGSWLTVV.

The chain uses TRBV19 and TRBJ2-7; 9 bases align to TRBD2. Germline-derived CDR1 and CDR2 are LNHDA and SQIVND (reference sequence). The trim removed 5 bases at V and 3 bases at J, leaving 11 bases unmatched. The CDR3 spans 16 residues. The CDR3 bases are TGTGCCAGTAGTGCTCTTAGCGGGAGTGCCATCTACGAGCAGTACTTC. Its translation: CASSALSGSAIYEQYF.

The V gene is TRBV7-9, the J gene TRBJ1-5; D uncertain. In germline, CDR1 is SEHNR, CDR2 FQNEAQ (reference sequence). CDR3 length: 12 residues. The V gene lost 5 bases and the J gene lost 1 base, with 3 bases spanning the gap. CDR3: CASSRSNQPQHF. The CDR3 nucleotides are TGTGCCAGCAGCCGGAGCAATCAGCCCCAGCATTTT.

V and J are TRBV7-9 and TRBJ2-7; unclear D gene. The germline CDR1 and CDR2 sequences are SEHNR and FQNEAQ (reference sequence). V lost 0 bases and J 4 bases, leaving 13 bases between the germline ends. This CDR3 has 15 amino acids. The CDR3, as DNA: TGTGCCAGCAGCTTAGCCGCTGGTTCCTTGTACGAGCAGTACTTC. It is translated as CASSLAAGSLYEQYF.

The chain carries TRBV19 and TRBJ2-1; TRBD2 agrees at 7 bases. Germline CDR1 LNHDA, CDR2 SQIVND (reference sequence). Trimming took 5 bases from V and 6 from J; bases not matched to a gene: 13. The CDR3 runs to 16 residues. The CDR3 bases are TGTGCCAGTAGTGACGGGGGGACTCGAGGGGCCAATGAGCAGTTCTTC. Translating it yields CASSDGGTRGANEQFF.

This sequence joins TRBV4-1 and TRBJ1-4; 8 nucleotides line up with TRBD1. Losses at the gene ends were 0 bases for V and 3 bases for J; bases not matched to a gene: 6. The germline V gene has CDR1 MGHRA and CDR2 YSYEKL. The CDR3 extends over 17 amino acids. CDR3 loop: CASSQDLRGQANEKLFF. For the CDR3, the DNA is TGCGCCAGCAGCCAAGATTTGAGGGGACAGGCTAATGAAAAACTGTTTTTT.

This chain uses TRBV20-1 with TRBJ1-1; D is perhaps TRBD1 (6 bases). This CDR3 region has 13 residues. CDR1 is DFQATT, CDR2 SNEGSKA, per germline (reference sequence). V was pared by 3 bases and J by 5 bases, with 13 bases between. The CDR3 loop is CSASKQGNTEAFF. The CDR3 DNA reads TGCAGTGCTAGTAAACAGGGTAATACTGAAGCTTTCTTT.

The genes are TRBV2 and TRBJ1-2; no reliable D call. V dropped 0 bases and J dropped 2 bases, with 10 bases sitting between them. The CDR3 has 15 residues. From germline, CDR1 is SNHLY and CDR2 FYNNEI. In DNA form, the CDR3 reads TGTGCCAGCAGTGAAGCGCTTTCGGGAAACTATGGCTACACCTTC. This encodes CASSEALSGNYGYTF.

The chain recombines TRBV10-3 with TRBJ1-3, with D unclear. The CDR3 runs to 13 residues. Trimming stripped 1 base from V and 4 bases from J, with 5 bases between. CDR1 and CDR2 from the germline V gene are ENHRY and SYGVKD. In DNA, the CDR3 is TGTGCCATCAGTGAGTTCGCAGGAAACACCATATATTTT. Its translation: CAISEFAGNTIYF.

This chain joins TRBV29-1 and TRBJ2-5, with 7 bases fitting TRBD2. Germline V CDR1 and CDR2: SQVTM, ANQGSEA. The V and J ends lost 4 bases and 5 bases, in that order; junction bases with no gene match: 13. The length of the CDR3 is 15 residues. The CDR3 sequence: CSVAYLTSTGETQYF. The CDR3 bases are TGCAGCGTTGCCTACTTGACTAGCACCGGGGAGACCCAGTACTTC.

Only one count was recorded for this clone. J is TRBJ1-1 and V is TRBV7-8; 8 nucleotides line up with TRBD1. The ends lost 4 bases at V and 1 base at J; junction bases unmatched: 8. The CDR3 sequence is 16 residues long. Germline V lookup: CDR1 SGHVS, CDR2 FQNEAQ. The CDR3 is CASSSTWTGRNTEAFF. The CDR3 coding sequence is TGTGCCAGCAGCTCGACTTGGACAGGGAGGAACACTGAAGCTTTCTTT.

J is TRBJ2-5 and V is TRBV5-6; 8 bases align to TRBD1. CDR3 length: 13 residues. The trim removed 4 bases at V and 4 bases at J, leaving 3 bases unmatched. Germline CDR1 and CDR2: SGHDT and YYEEEE. The CDR3 reads CASSQGARETQYF. The CDR3 DNA follows: TGTGCCAGCAGCCAGGGGGCGAGAGAGACCCAGTACTTC. The full variable domain, with the rest looked up from reference TRBV5-6 and TRBJ2-5, is DAGVTQSPTHLIKTRGQQVTLRCSPKSGHDTVSWYQQALGQGPQFIFQYYEEEERQRGNFPDRFSGHQFPNYSSELNVNALLLGDSALYLCASSQGARETQYFGPGTRLLVL.

V and J are TRBV27 and TRBJ1-2; TRBD1 aligns across 8 bases. Trimming cost V 3 bases and J 0 bases; bases outside gene matches: 6. Per germline, CDR1 MNHEY and CDR2 SMNVEV (reference sequence). The CDR3 length is 16 residues. DNA of the CDR3: TGTGCCAGCAGTTTCTCCAGGGGGCTCCCTAACTATGGCTACACCTTC. Translation: CASSFSRGLPNYGYTF.

The J gene is TRBJ2-3, the V gene TRBV5-1; no clear D gene. With 2 bases removed from V and 2 bases from J, the gap between germline ends came to 6 bases. Germline lookup yields CDR1 SGHRS and CDR2 YFSETQ. This CDR3 is built from 13 residues. The chain's CDR3 is CASSFQDTDTQYF. In nucleotides, the CDR3 is TGCGCCAGCAGCTTTCAAGACACAGATACGCAGTATTTT.

The V gene is TRBV5-1, the J gene TRBJ1-1; no clear D. Germline V gene lookup returns CDR1 SGHRS and CDR2 YFSETQ. Trimming shortened V by 4 bases and J by 4 bases, and 20 bases separated the two germline ends. This CDR3 contains 16 residues. In DNA form, the CDR3 reads TGCGCCAGCAGCGAAGAACGGGGAGGGTGGGCCACTGAAGCTTTCTTT. It translates to CASSEERGGWATEAFF.

The V gene is TRBV6-1, the J gene TRBJ1-1; tentative D call: TRBD1 (5 bases). Germline CDR1 and CDR2: MNHNS and SASEGT. This CDR3 comprises 13 residues. V was pared by 3 bases and J by 8 bases, with 13 bases between. DNA of the CDR3: TGTGCCAGCAGTGACAGGGCGAGAAAGGAAGCTTTCTTT. This sequence encodes CASSDRARKEAFF.

The chain joins TRBV3-1 (or the pseudogene TRBV3-2) to TRBJ1-1; tentative D call: TRBD1 (5 bases). The V end lost 4 bases, the J end lost 3 bases, and 6 bases lay between the germline ends. Germline V lookup: CDR1 LGHDT, CDR2 YNNKEL (reference sequence). This CDR3 is 12 amino acids long. CDR3 loop: CASSPRDTEAFF. The CDR3 nucleotides are TGTGCCAGCAGCCCCAGGGACACTGAAGCTTTCTTT.

This chain links TRBV6-5 with TRBJ2-7, with unresolved D. This CDR3 has 14 amino acids. Between the trimmed V and J ends, which lost 6 bases and 6 bases, there was a span of 18 bases. Germline CDR1 and CDR2: MNHEY and SVGAGI. For the CDR3, the DNA is TGTGCCAGCAGCCTCGCGCAGCTTAGTCGCGAGCAGTACTTC. Translated, it gives CASSLAQLSREQYF.

The chain couples TRBV6-1 to TRBJ2-7; D unresolved. CDR1 is MNHNS, CDR2 SASEGT, per germline. V was shortened by 0 bases and J by 2 bases, with 11 bases between the two germline ends. CDR3 size: 15 residues. The CDR3 reads CASSEALGPTYEQYF. In DNA, the CDR3 is TGTGCCAGCAGTGAAGCCTTAGGGCCTACCTACGAGCAGTACTTC.

This clone was counted a few times. The CDR3: CASSISSAGFYNEQFF. The CDR3 coding sequence is TGTGCCAGTAGTATATCTTCGGCGGGGTTCTACAATGAGCAGTTCTTC. V usage is TRBV19 and J usage is TRBJ2-1, with D perhaps TRBD2 (6 bases). The CDR3 has 16 amino acids. Trimming took off 2 bases at V and 3 bases at J, with 14 bases between the two ends. Germline CDR1 LNHDA, CDR2 SQIVND (reference sequence).

This clone was counted once. The chain joins TRBV6-2 or TRBV6-3 to TRBJ1-1, with D hard to call. The V end was cut by 4 bases, the J end by 5 bases, with 14 bases between. Germline CDR1 and CDR2: MNHEY and SVGEGT. The CDR3 sequence is 14 residues long. CDR3 nucleotide sequence: TGTGCCAGCAGTTCCCCTCCAGAGGAGACTGAAGCTTTCTTT. This sequence encodes CASSSPPEETEAFF.

The gene calls are TRBV6-5 and TRBJ1-3; D not resolved. The V and J ends lost 2 bases and 4 bases respectively, with 6 bases between them. Looked up from germline, CDR1 is MNHEY and CDR2 is SVGAGI. The CDR3 is 13 residues long. The CDR3 nucleotides are TGTGCCAGCAGTTACCTCCGAGGAAACACCATATATTTT. Amino acids: CASSYLRGNTIYF.

The J gene is TRBJ1-4, the V gene TRBV6-5; 9 bases map to TRBD1. Unmatched junction bases numbered 7, after V lost 4 bases and J lost 7 bases. The CDR3 is 15 residues long. CDR1 and CDR2 (germline): MNHEY, SVGAGI. Here the CDR3 reads CASSSPTGGGEKLFF. The CDR3 nucleotides are TGTGCCAGCAGTTCGCCGACAGGGGGTGGTGAAAAACTGTTTTTT.

This sequence joins TRBV6-5 and TRBJ2-1; 8 bases fit TRBD1. V dropped 5 bases and J dropped 5; count of bases not matched to a gene: 2. The germline CDR1 and CDR2 sequences are MNHEY and SVGAGI. CDR3 length: 13 amino acids. The CDR3 spells CASSPTGDNEQFF. The DNA of the CDR3 is TGTGCCAGCAGTCCGACAGGGGACAATGAGCAGTTCTTC.

J is TRBJ1-1 and V is TRBV18, with TRBD1 matching 7 bases. The germline V gene has CDR1 KGHSH and CDR2 LQKENI. This CDR3 comprises 11 residues. V lost 6 bases and J lost 8; bases outside the gene matches: 3. The CDR3 loop is CASSFRGEAFF. The CDR3 region has the DNA TGTGCCAGCTCCTTCAGGGGGGAAGCTTTCTTT.

The J gene is TRBJ1-5, the V gene TRBV10-1; the D is unclear. This CDR3 contains 13 residues. Trimming took off 0 bases at V and 7 bases at J, with 7 bases between the two ends. Germline V gene sequence: CDR1 WNHNN, CDR2 SYGVQD (reference sequence). For the CDR3, the DNA is TGCGCCAGCAGTGAGTCCCTCGGGCAGCCCCAGCATTTT. Amino acids: CASSESLGQPQHF.

The CDR3 is CASSLRTQAFF. CDR3 sequence (DNA): TGTGCCAGCAGTTTACGGACCCAAGCTTTCTTT. This rearrangement joins TRBV28 to TRBJ1-1; no firm D call. This CDR3 spans 11 amino acids. The germline V gene encodes CDR1 MDHEN and CDR2 SYDVKM. V was clipped by 2 bases and J by 9 bases, with 7 bases between them.

The rearrangement joins TRBV5-5 to TRBJ1-1; D is unresolved. V lost 0 bases and J lost 1, with 13 bases in between. Germline CDR1 is SGHKS and CDR2 is YYEKEE (reference sequence). The CDR3 spans 16 residues. For the CDR3, the DNA is TGTGCCAGCAGCTTGGGCTGGGCAGGCGGGAACACTGAAGCTTTCTTT. Amino acids: CASSLGWAGGNTEAFF.

V is TRBV29-1 and J is TRBJ1-4, with D possibly matching TRBD1 (6 bases). In germline, CDR1 is SQVTM, CDR2 ANQGSEA. This CDR3 spans 15 amino acids. Trimming took off 0 bases at V and 5 bases at J, with 13 bases between the two ends. The CDR3 nucleotides read TGCAGCGTTGAAGATCAGCGGGGGCACAATGAAAAACTGTTTTTT. This codes for CSVEDQRGHNEKLFF.

This chain uses TRBV5-4 with TRBJ1-3; D unclear. Deletions cut 4 bases from V and 0 bases from J, with 20 bases between. Germline V gives CDR1 SGHNT, CDR2 YYREEE (reference sequence). The CDR3 contains 18 residues. CDR3 residues: CASSAPPLGGSSGNTIYF. The CDR3 DNA reads as TGTGCCAGCAGCGCCCCCCCCTTAGGCGGGAGCTCTGGAAACACCATATATTTT. The variable domain in full, completed from reference TRBV5-4 and TRBJ1-3, reads ETGVTQSPTHLIKTRGQQVTLRCSSQSGHNTVSWYQQALGQGPQFIFQYYREEENGRGNFPPRFSGLQFPNYSSELNVNALELDDSALYLCASSAPPLGGSSGNTIYFGEGSWLTVV.

This chain links TRBV10-2 with TRBJ1-1; unclear D gene. The CDR3 covers 14 residues. V dropped 5 bases and J dropped 0 bases, with 10 bases sitting between them. Germline V gene data show CDR1 as WSHSY and CDR2 as SAAADI. The CDR3: CASSRESMNTEAFF. CDR3 sequence (DNA): TGCGCCAGCAGTCGTGAAAGCATGAACACTGAAGCTTTCTTT.

The chain combines TRBV30 with TRBJ1-5; 7 positions agree with TRBD1. Germline lookup yields CDR1 GTSNPN and CDR2 SVGIG (reference sequence). V shed 2 bases and J 8 bases; nucleotides not matched to a gene: 9. The CDR3 extends over 14 amino acids. CDR3 DNA sequence: TGTGCCTGGAGTAGGAACAGGGGCTGGGAGCCCCAGCATTTT. This translates into CAWSRNRGWEPQHF.